This T cell receptor beta chain stems from a study of tumor-infiltrating lymphocytes in primary liver carcinoma. Study-level background: Samples returned roughly 3.65 to 7.5 million productive TCRbeta reads, a yield that was similar across tissue types.

The germline V gene has CDR1 SGHNT and CDR2 YYREEE (reference sequence). The CDR3 consists of 15 residues. DNA and RNA were both co-extracted from approximately 22-30 mg of bulk tissue that had not been sorted. The patients had histopathologically diagnosed primary liver carcinoma, and their disease was treated by surgical resection. Study-wide results and limits: Only about 7.5-24% of top clones were detected in all five tumor regions.

This clonotype has a single count. Antigen unknown. Researchers generated TCR beta cDNA from about 450 ng of total RNA, relying on a constant-region primer. Amplification in three nested multiplex PCR rounds with slightly modified ARM-PCR gave rise to TCR beta libraries. In the first two PCR rounds, TRBV1-TRBV30 forward primers were paired with a C-beta reverse primer, and each round lasted roughly 10 cycles. Each CDR3 protein gets one entry after TCRdb re-called the multiplex PCR reads with MiXCR. The data hold 25,000 to 30,000 distinct CDR3 sequences, with around 78% observed a single time. The chain joins TRBV5-4 to TRBJ2-5, with TRBD2 identical over 9 bases. The J call is uncertain, as TRBJ2-7 better fits the DNA end. This receptor was identified in a man in his forties or fifties with primary liver carcinoma and hepatitis B virus infection. Input material: liver tumor tissue from sampling region 3. Sample subset: tumor region T3, left-lateral pole. The CDR3 is CTSSILAGRGYEQYV. In nucleotides, the CDR3 is TGTACCAGCAGCATCCTAGCGGGAAGGGGCTACGAGCAGTACGTC.